The rows below give T cell receptor beta chains drawn from one sample of a study of regulatory T cells in long-lasting Graves disease. TCRdb recomputed calls from the multiplex PCR reads with MiXCR, one row per CDR3 protein. Counted here are about 660,000 distinct CDR3 sequences, about 32% occurring once; the ten biggest clones make up around 42%. The sequences come from peripheral blood mononuclear cells (PBMCs), collected when the disease was refractory, from a patient treated with antithyroid drugs. Receptor source: a female donor with Graves disease. CDR3s include the opening cysteine and the closing phenylalanine or tryptophan. Each record gives: V gene, D gene, clone size, J gene, CDR3 protein, CDR3 DNA. A D gene is named only where the DNA matches it firmly. Only part of the rows carry a size: once, few, many, or a class if the clone is expanded.

>TRBV5-1|TRBD2|-|TRBJ2-2
CASRSGTSVSLNTGELFF
TGCGCCAGCAGATCCGGGACTAGCGTATCGTTGAACACCGGGGAGCTGTTTTTT
>TRBV20-1|-|few|TRBJ1-1
CSARASMNTEAFF
TGCAGTGCTAGGGCCAGCATGAACACTGAAGCTTTCTTT
>TRBV12-3/TRBV12-4|-|-|TRBJ1-4
CASSYEGPKLFF
TGTGCCAGCAGTTACGAGGGGCCAAAACTGTTTTTT
>TRBV28|-|many|TRBJ1-5
CASRSGTSGNQPQHF
TGTGCCAGCAGAAGCGGAACATCAGGCAATCAGCCCCAGCATTTT
>TRBV19|-|-|TRBJ2-7
CASGGAGYEQYF
TGTGCCAGCGGGGGCGCCGGCTACGAGCAGTACTTC
>TRBV25-1|-|-|TRBJ1-3
CASTDILSGNTIYF
TGTGCCAGCACGGACATCCTCTCTGGAAACACCATATATTTT
>TRBV19|-|-|TRBJ1-6
CASQQGANSPLHF
TGTGCCAGCCAACAGGGTGCTAATTCACCCCTCCACTTT
>TRBV30|-|few|TRBJ1-1
CAWSGAGFTEAFF
TGTGCCTGGAGTGGGGCAGGATTCACTGAAGCTTTCTTT
>TRBV29-1|-|-|TRBJ2-7
CSVDLGSYEQYF
TGCAGCGTTGATCTAGGCTCCTACGAGCAGTACTTC
>TRBV12-3/TRBV12-4|-|few|TRBJ2-7
CASSRSYGAYEQYF
TGTGCCAGCAGTCGGTCCTACGGGGCCTACGAGCAGTACTTC
>TRBV10-3|TRBD2|few|TRBJ2-7
CAISPLLAGNYEQYF
TGTGCCATCAGTCCCCTACTAGCGGGTAACTACGAGCAGTACTTC
>TRBV30|-|many|TRBJ1-1
CAWSVRDWTEAFF
TGTGCCTGGAGTGTACGAGACTGGACTGAAGCTTTCTTT
>TRBV6-2/TRBV6-3|TRBD1|few|TRBJ1-2
CASKAPRQGAYGYTF
TGTGCCAGCAAGGCCCCACGGCAGGGGGCGTATGGCTACACCTTC
>TRBV30|-|-|TRBJ2-7
CAWSVSYEQYF
TGTGCCTGGAGTGTATCCTACGAGCAGTACTTC